These 4 T cell receptor beta chains were sequenced from one sample in a study of Ad26.COV2.S vaccination and SARS-CoV-2 variants (TCRdb year 2021). Libraries were constructed by the immunoSEQ multiplex PCR assay. Not all clones reach the TCRdb copy of this immuneACCESS table, which keeps in-frame sequences only. Checked studies attribute under half of the gap to unresolved V genes and leave the rest unexplained. This sample gives about 350,000 clones in total; approximately 86% of them show up just once. The ten largest clones represent approximately 12% of the sample. The sample's treatment or condition label, in plain terms: over 15 received Ad26.COV2.S at low or high dose, single or two shots; 5 received placebo; per-sample allocation not given. Repertoires of vaccine and placebo recipients were sequenced from samples taken on day 63 after the first injection. The material was peripheral blood, obtained in a trial of Ad26.COV2.S vaccine versus placebo. The receptors stem from a person between 18 and 59 years old who received the Ad26.COV2.S COVID-19 vaccine or a placebo.

This clone has just one count. The chain couples TRBV5-5 to TRBJ2-1; TRBD1 aligns across 8 bases. The CDR3 runs 15 residues. V dropped 1 base and J dropped 6; count of bases not matched to a gene: 6. The germline V gene has CDR1 SGHKS and CDR2 YYEKEE (reference sequence). The CDR3 is CASSLYGQGSNEQFF. The CDR3 coding sequence is TGTGCCAGCAGCTTGTATGGACAGGGATCCAATGAGCAGTTCTTC. The entire variable domain, with the rest obtained from reference TRBV5-5 and TRBJ2-1, is as follows: DAGVTQSPTHLIKTRGQQVTLRCSPISGHKSVSWYQQVLGQGPQFIFQYYEKEERGRGNFPDRFSARQFPNYSSELNVNALLLGDSALYLCASSLYGQGSNEQFFGPGTRLTVL.

The gene calls are TRBV28 and TRBJ1-3; the D is unclear. The germline V gene has CDR1 MDHEN and CDR2 SYDVKM. V lost 3 bases to trimming and J lost 0 bases, with 9 bases between them. The CDR3 spans 15 residues. The CDR3 DNA reads as TGTGCCAGCAGTTTTCGGATGATCTCTGGAAACACCATATATTTT. Amino acids: CASSFRMISGNTIYF.

This clone was seen only once. V gene TRBV27 combines with J gene TRBJ2-1; D may match TRBD1 or TRBD2 (5 bases each). Germline CDR1 is MNHEY and CDR2 is SMNVEV (reference sequence). V was shortened by 6 bases and J by 10 bases, with 16 bases between the two germline ends. The CDR3 is 13 residues long. The CDR3 sequence: CASRSHGAREQFF. The CDR3 region has the DNA TGTGCCAGCAGAAGCCACGGGGCAAGGGAGCAGTTCTTC.

This clone was counted between two and nine times. This chain joins TRBV7-2 and TRBJ2-3, with TRBD2 identical over 13 bases. Germline CDR1 SGHTA, CDR2 FQGNSA. V shed 2 bases, J shed 0 bases, and the junction held 2 bases outside the gene matches. The length of the CDR3 is 17 residues. CDR3 amino acids: CASSLTSGGASTDTQYF. CDR3 sequence (DNA): TGTGCCAGCAGCTTAACTAGCGGGGGGGCTAGCACAGATACGCAGTATTTT.